This is a list of T cell receptor beta chains from one sample in a study of CD8 T cells in acute hepatitis C reinfection. Here immunoSEQ multiplex PCR was the method, and the copy in TCRdb shows in-frame clones only, minus some. Among about 38,000 clones, around 85% were seen once, and the ten largest hold roughly 9.7%. Specimen: naive CD8+ T cells from PBMCs. The receptors come from a woman aged 18-29 years who spontaneously cleared hepatitis C infection. Each CDR3 is given with its conserved first and last residue.

v_call: TRBV5-6
j_call: TRBJ2-6
cdr3_aa: CASSFYSDTAPGANVLTF

v_call: TRBV5-6
j_call: TRBJ2-5
cdr3_aa: CASAQWAGNQETQYF

v_call: TRBV10-3
j_call: TRBJ2-7
cdr3_aa: CAISESEEGRYEQYF

v_call: TRBV27
j_call: TRBJ1-2
cdr3_aa: CASSLNAGYGYTF

v_call: TRBV5-8
j_call: TRBJ2-1
cdr3_aa: CASSLRGIDEQFF

v_call: TRBV7-9
j_call: TRBJ2-7
cdr3_aa: CASSVGLLGSEQYF

v_call: TRBV7-8
j_call: TRBJ1-4
cdr3_aa: CASSPRGGPAFATNEKLFF

v_call: TRBV13
j_call: TRBJ2-1
cdr3_aa: CASTMGQSSYNEQFF

v_call: TRBV27
j_call: TRBJ2-3
cdr3_aa: CASSLGAGITDTQYF

v_call: TRBV7-6
j_call: TRBJ2-3
cdr3_aa: CASSQGNSDTQYF

v_call: TRBV20-1
j_call: TRBJ1-1
cdr3_aa: CSARYHTEAFF

v_call: TRBV27
j_call: TRBJ2-1
cdr3_aa: CASSLKAPSSYNEQFF

v_call: TRBV27
j_call: TRBJ1-5
cdr3_aa: CASSFGALGPQHF

v_call: TRBV7-8
j_call: TRBJ2-7
cdr3_aa: CASSFSSWEQYF

v_call: TRBV4-1
j_call: TRBJ2-1
cdr3_aa: CASSQDGYNEQFF

v_call: TRBV4-1
j_call: TRBJ1-4
cdr3_aa: CASSPPEGPHNEKLFF

v_call: TRBV6-1
j_call: TRBJ2-7
cdr3_aa: CASRSPLEQYF

v_call: TRBV6-6
j_call: TRBJ2-5
cdr3_aa: CASSYQETQYF

v_call: TRBV10-3
j_call: TRBJ1-6
cdr3_aa: CAISENRGESSPLHF

v_call: TRBV7-6
j_call: TRBJ2-1
cdr3_aa: CASSPFIGLAETPSNEQFF

v_call: TRBV5-4
j_call: TRBJ2-2
cdr3_aa: CTGRANTGELFF

v_call: TRBV27
j_call: TRBJ2-4
cdr3_aa: CASSPRLGRAKNIQYF

v_call: TRBV2
j_call: TRBJ2-3
cdr3_aa: CASSGLMTGVQDTQYF

v_call: TRBV7-9
j_call: TRBJ2-2
cdr3_aa: CASSPQTLANTGELFF

v_call: TRBV11-3
j_call: TRBJ2-7
cdr3_aa: CASSSPGSGQVYEQYF

v_call: TRBV9
j_call: TRBJ2-2
cdr3_aa: CASSVARDVLAGFGELFF

v_call: TRBV27
j_call: TRBJ1-1
cdr3_aa: CASSIQWNTEAFF

v_call: TRBV11-2
j_call: TRBJ2-1
cdr3_aa: CASVLGAQSNEQFF

v_call: TRBV27
j_call: TRBJ2-3
cdr3_aa: CASSLAGGTDTQYF

v_call: TRBV9
j_call: TRBJ2-7
cdr3_aa: CASSPRAYDEQYF

v_call: TRBV7-9
j_call: TRBJ2-2
cdr3_aa: CASTPGGGELFF

v_call: TRBV7-9
j_call: TRBJ1-1
cdr3_aa: CASSSLGPEAFF

v_call: TRBV6-5
j_call: TRBJ1-1
cdr3_aa: CASSIGTGGRTEAFF

v_call: TRBV11-2
j_call: TRBJ2-1
cdr3_aa: CASSLGGGEQFF

v_call: TRBV27
j_call: TRBJ1-2
cdr3_aa: CASSPPGQVFGYTF

v_call: TRBV10-3
j_call: TRBJ2-1
cdr3_aa: CAIGALGTYNEQFF

v_call: TRBV7-3
j_call: TRBJ2-4
cdr3_aa: CASSPADSLAKNIQYF

v_call: TRBV7-9
j_call: TRBJ2-7
cdr3_aa: CASSFPAAGEQYF

v_call: TRBV15
j_call: TRBJ2-1
cdr3_aa: CATSRENNEQFF

v_call: TRBV6-5
j_call: TRBJ2-3
cdr3_aa: CASSYRTVSDTQYF